The clone carrying this T cell receptor (beta chain) was counted a few times. An end of the junction does not agree with germline; a read error may underlie this. Assay used: immunoSEQ multiplex PCR; TCRdb lists only in-frame clones, some missing. Counted here are some 160,000 clones, approximately 90% occurring once; the ten biggest clones make up around 5%. Enrolment of Seattle patients took place during active infection, and they were followed longitudinally. This sample is part of a study of blood T cell repertoires in COVID-19. Germline V lookup: CDR1 SSHAT, CDR2 FNYEAQ (reference sequence). CDR3 length equals 14 residues.

This clonotype was obtained from a man in his late teens or twenties with COVID-19, enrolled during active disease. Sequencing was done on a sample of peripheral blood. The chain links TRBV7-7 to TRBJ2-1, with 7 bases matching TRBD2. DNA for the CDR3: TGTGCTAGCAGCTTGGCGGGAGACCACAATGAGCAGTTCTTC. It codes for CASSLAGDHNEQFF. Using reference TRBV7-7 and TRBJ2-1 for the parts outside the CDR3, the full variable domain is GAGVSQSPRYKVTKRGQDVTLRCDPISSHATLYWYQQALGQGPEFLTYFNYEAQPDKSGLPSDRFSAERPEGSISTLTIQRTEQRDSAMYRCASSLAGDHNEQFFGPGTRLTVL.